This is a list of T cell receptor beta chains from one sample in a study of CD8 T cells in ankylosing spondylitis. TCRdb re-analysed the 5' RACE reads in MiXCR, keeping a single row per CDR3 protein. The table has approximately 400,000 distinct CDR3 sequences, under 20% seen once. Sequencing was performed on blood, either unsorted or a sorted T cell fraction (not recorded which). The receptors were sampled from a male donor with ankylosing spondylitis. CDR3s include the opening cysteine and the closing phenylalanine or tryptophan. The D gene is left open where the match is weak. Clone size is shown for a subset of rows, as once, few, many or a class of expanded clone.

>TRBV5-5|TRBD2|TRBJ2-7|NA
TGTGCCAGCAGCTTTGGGTCGGGGGGGTACGAGCAGTACTTC
CASSFGSGGYEQYF
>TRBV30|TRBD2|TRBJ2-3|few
TGTGCCTGGATATGGTCTCGGGGGGGCACAGATACGCAGTATTTT
CAWIWSRGGTDTQYF
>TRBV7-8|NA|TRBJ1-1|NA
TGTGCCAGCAGCCGTAGCCTTGGCGAAACTGAAGCTTTCTTT
CASSRSLGETEAFF
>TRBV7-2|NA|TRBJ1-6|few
TGTGCCAGCAGCCAAAGGCCCTATTCACCCCTCCACTTT
CASSQRPYSPLHF
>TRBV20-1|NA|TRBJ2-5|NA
TGCAGTGCTAGAGAGCCGGGGCCCGGTGAGACCCAGTACTTC
CSAREPGPGETQYF
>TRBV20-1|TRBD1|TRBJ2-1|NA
TGCGGCGGACAGGGTGGGAGCAATGAGCAGTTCTTC
CGGQGGSNEQFF
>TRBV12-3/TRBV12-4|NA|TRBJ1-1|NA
TGTGCCAGCAGTTTACAGACGATGAACACTGAAGCTTTCTTT
CASSLQTMNTEAFF
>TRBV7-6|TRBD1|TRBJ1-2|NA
TGTGCCAGCAGTGGAGGGGGCCATGGCTACACCTTC
CASSGGGHGYTF
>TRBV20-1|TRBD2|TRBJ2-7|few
TGCAGTGCTAGCGGGGGGATTACCTACGAGCAGTACTTC
CSASGGITYEQYF
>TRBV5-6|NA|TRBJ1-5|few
TGTGCCAGCAGCTCTACTGATGACAGAGGGGGTCAGCCCCAGCATTTT
CASSSTDDRGGQPQHF
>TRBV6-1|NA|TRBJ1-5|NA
TGTGCCAACGGGACTACTACTTTCAATCAGCCCCAGCATTTT
CANGTTTFNQPQHF
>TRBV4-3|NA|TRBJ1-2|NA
TGCGCCAGCAGCTTATCGACAGGCTCCATAGATGGCTACACCTTC
CASSLSTGSIDGYTF